These 30 T cell receptor beta chains were all obtained from the same sample, sequenced in a study of cytomegalovirus exposure and HLA in healthy donors. The PCR employed 60 Vbeta primers together with 13 Jbeta primers. Assay: immunoSEQ multiplex PCR; the TCRdb copy retains only in-frame clones and omits some. The profile shows approximately 150,000 clones, roughly 79% of them singletons. Sequenced: PBMCs. Source of these receptors: a woman aged 40 to 50 in good health and CMV-seronegative.

This clone has a single count. The chain employs TRBV11-3 and TRBJ1-1; 8 bases agree with TRBD1. The CDR3 covers 13 residues. CDR1 and CDR2 (germline): SGHNT, YENEEA. V lost 5 bases and J lost 11; bases outside the gene matches: 10. CDR3 protein: CASSASRDRSAFF. The DNA of the CDR3 is TGTGCCAGCAGCGCAAGCCGGGACAGGTCGGCTTTCTTT.

This chain joins TRBV30 and TRBJ1-3; D is unresolved. V was clipped by 5 bases and J by 4 bases, with 15 bases between them. Per germline, CDR1 GTSNPN and CDR2 SVGIG (reference sequence). The CDR3 is made up of 14 amino acids. The DNA for the CDR3 is TGTGCCTGGTCGGCGTTGGACTCCGGAAACACCATATATTTT. This translates into CAWSALDSGNTIYF.

The chain carries TRBV30 and TRBJ2-7; 10 bases fit TRBD1. Per the germline V gene, CDR1 is GTSNPN and CDR2 is SVGIG (reference sequence). The ends lost 1 base at V and 2 bases at J; junction bases unmatched: 8. The CDR3 is made up of 16 amino acids. This CDR3 reads CAWSDRDRGLTYEQYF. The DNA of the CDR3 is TGTGCCTGGAGTGACCGGGACAGGGGCCTAACCTACGAGCAGTACTTC.

The rearrangement links TRBV7-9 to TRBJ2-2; possibly TRBD2 for D (5 bases). Trimming stripped 1 base from V and 2 bases from J, with 11 bases between. Germline CDR1 and CDR2: SEHNR and FQNEAQ (reference sequence). The CDR3 length is 16 residues. As DNA, the CDR3 is TGTGCCAGCAGCTTAGTTTTCGGGGTAAACACCGGGGAGCTGTTTTTT. It translates to CASSLVFGVNTGELFF.

The rearrangement joins TRBV5-4 to TRBJ2-7; D might be TRBD2 (7 bases). V was pared by 3 bases and J by 6 bases, with 19 bases between. CDR3 length: 15 residues. In germline, CDR1 is SGHNT, CDR2 YYREEE (reference sequence). CDR3: CASSSQGGRATEQYF. The CDR3 DNA is TGTGCCAGCAGCTCCCAAGGGGGGAGGGCTACCGAGCAGTACTTC.

The chain couples TRBV6-5 to TRBJ1-5; maybe TRBD1 (6 bases). This CDR3 has 14 amino acids. V gave up 2 bases and J gave up 6 bases, with 11 bases separating them. In germline, CDR1 is MNHEY, CDR2 SVGAGI. CDR3 in amino acids: CASSYGRGGQPQHF. CDR3 DNA: TGTGCCAGCAGTTACGGCAGGGGCGGTCAGCCCCAGCATTTT.

V is TRBV19 and J is TRBJ1-4, with no clear D. The CDR3 extends over 14 amino acids. V was trimmed by 5 bases and J by 0 bases, leaving 7 bases between them. The germline V gene encodes CDR1 LNHDA and CDR2 SQIVND (reference sequence). CDR3 coding DNA: TGTGCCAGTAGTCCCAGAACAACTAATGAAAAACTGTTTTTT. Its translation: CASSPRTTNEKLFF. The whole variable domain, remainder taken from reference TRBV19 and TRBJ1-4, is DGGITQSPKYLFRKEGQNVTLSCEQNLNHDAMYWYRQDPGQGLRLIYYSQIVNDFQKGDIAEGYSVSREKKESFPLTVTSAQKNPTAFYLCASSPRTTNEKLFFGSGTQLSVL.

V is TRBV7-6 and J is TRBJ2-5, with 9 bases matching TRBD2. The CDR3 has 18 amino acids. Germline lookup yields CDR1 SGHVS and CDR2 FNYEAQ. V trimming: 1 base; J trimming: 3 bases; junction bases outside the gene matches: 12. This CDR3 is CASSLDGYGAGGEETQYF. In nucleotides, the CDR3 is TGTGCCAGCAGCTTAGACGGGTATGGAGCGGGAGGCGAAGAGACCCAGTACTTC.

The chain combines TRBV27 with TRBJ1-2; possible D gene TRBD1, 6 bases. The V end was cut by 7 bases, the J end by 1 base, with 16 bases between. Germline CDR1 is MNHEY and CDR2 is SMNVEV (reference sequence). The CDR3 has 15 amino acids. The CDR3 DNA reads as TGTGCCAGCACCCCCAGGGGTCTCATTAACTATGGCTACACCTTC. Its protein is CASTPRGLINYGYTF.

In this sample, this clone turned up a few times. The chain recombines TRBV7-9 with TRBJ1-4, with D perhaps matching TRBD1 (6 bases). The germline CDR1 and CDR2 sequences are SEHNR and FQNEAQ (reference sequence). CDR3 length: 16 amino acids. The V end lost 3 bases, the J end lost 5 bases, and 16 bases lay between the germline ends. The CDR3 sequence: CASSFPPGDNNEKLFF. The CDR3 nucleotides read TGTGCCAGCAGCTTCCCTCCTGGGGACAACAATGAAAAACTGTTTTTT.

The rearrangement uses TRBV27 and TRBJ1-1; 9 positions agree with TRBD1. V trimming: 6 bases; J trimming: 3 bases; junction bases outside the gene matches: 2. The CDR3 loop spans 13 amino acids. CDR1 and CDR2 from the germline V gene are MNHEY and SMNVEV (reference sequence). The CDR3 DNA sequence: TGTGCCAGCAGGCGGGACAGGGACACTGAAGCTTTCTTT. As protein: CASRRDRDTEAFF.

The rearrangement joins TRBV10-3 to TRBJ1-5, with a possible D match to TRBD1 (5 bases). Per the germline V gene, CDR1 is ENHRY and CDR2 is SYGVKD. The V end lost 4 bases, the J end lost 7 bases, and 11 bases lay between the germline ends. The CDR3 runs to 13 residues. The CDR3 sequence: CAISGERGQPQHF. In DNA form, the CDR3 reads TGTGCCATCAGTGGGGAGCGGGGCCAGCCCCAGCATTTT.

The chain links TRBV6-4 to TRBJ2-1, with TRBD2 matching over 12 bases. The ends lost 5 bases at V and 11 bases at J; junction bases unmatched: 7. CDR3 length: 14 residues. Germline V lookup: CDR1 MRHNA, CDR2 SNTAGT. The CDR3 region is CASSPGTSGRQQFF. In DNA, the CDR3 is TGTGCCAGCAGTCCCGGGACTAGCGGGCGCCAGCAGTTCTTC.

This chain connects TRBV2 to TRBJ2-5; no clear D gene. The CDR3 is made up of 12 amino acids. Germline lookup yields CDR1 SNHLY and CDR2 FYNNEI. Trimming removed 2 bases at V and 5 bases at J, with 6 bases between. CDR3 DNA sequence: TGTGCCAGCAGTGAACCCCGGGAGACCCAGTACTTC. Encoded protein: CASSEPRETQYF.

The chain is built from TRBV7-9 and TRBJ1-1, with TRBD1 identical over 7 bases. The V gene end was trimmed by 2 bases and the J gene end by 5 bases; junction bases not matched to a gene: 11. The CDR3 is 16 residues long. The V gene's germline CDR1 is SEHNR and CDR2 FQNEAQ (reference sequence). CDR3 coding DNA: TGTGCCAGCAGCTTATTAGGGGGCGCAATCGGGACTGAAGCTTTCTTT. It specifies CASSLLGGAIGTEAFF.

As regards this clone: Mismatch with germline at one junction end may stem from a read error. Here the CDR3 DNA reads TGTGCCAGCAGCCTAGGGGCCTCAGGGGATGAGCAGTACTTC. It codes for CASSLGASGDEQYF. The V and J genes are TRBV13 and TRBJ2-7; a weak D match, TRBD1 (6 bases). Looked up from germline, CDR1 is PRHDT and CDR2 is FYEKMQ (reference sequence). This CDR3 has 14 amino acids.

J is TRBJ2-1 and V is TRBV19; 11 nucleotides align to TRBD2. The trim removed 7 bases at V and 1 base at J, leaving 6 bases unmatched. The germline CDR1 and CDR2 sequences are LNHDA and SQIVND (reference sequence). The CDR3 covers 16 residues. The CDR3 DNA is TGTGCCAGTATGGAACTAGCGGGAGTGTCCTACAATGAGCAGTTCTTC. Protein: CASMELAGVSYNEQFF.

V is TRBV5-1 and J is TRBJ1-5; unclear D gene. This CDR3 spans 15 amino acids. Trimming removed 4 bases from V and 2 bases from J, with 13 bases in between. Germline V gene data show CDR1 as SGHRS and CDR2 as YFSETQ. The CDR3 DNA follows: TGCGCCAGCAGCATGGACGGGGAGGGCAATCAGCCCCAGCATTTT. Translated, it gives CASSMDGEGNQPQHF.

The chain links TRBV5-1 to TRBJ1-5; D unclear. Germline assignment: CDR1 SGHRS and CDR2 YFSETQ. Trimming removed 0 bases at V and 0 bases at J, with 4 bases between. This CDR3 region has 14 residues. The CDR3 loop is CASSLDGSNQPQHF. The CDR3 nucleotides are TGCGCCAGCAGCTTGGACGGTAGCAATCAGCCCCAGCATTTT.

The chain couples TRBV28 to TRBJ2-5; D unclear. The CDR3 consists of 12 residues. Germline CDR1 MDHEN, CDR2 SYDVKM. V lost 3 bases and J lost 5, with 7 bases in between. This chain's CDR3 is CASSFGRETQYF. CDR3 DNA sequence: TGTGCCAGCAGTTTCGGCAGGGAGACCCAGTACTTC.

V is TRBV29-1 and J is TRBJ2-1; tentatively, D is TRBD1 (6 bases). Germline V gene lookup returns CDR1 SQVTM and CDR2 ANQGSEA. The V gene lost 4 bases and the J gene lost 13 bases, with 20 bases spanning the gap. The CDR3 covers 13 residues. The CDR3 DNA is TGCAGCGTTGTTGGTGACTCAGGACAGTCTCAGTTCTTC. Protein sequence: CSVVGDSGQSQFF.

The chain couples TRBV5-1 to TRBJ1-1; 9 nucleotides line up with TRBD1. The CDR3 runs to 14 residues. In germline, CDR1 is SGHRS, CDR2 YFSETQ. J gave up 1 base and V 3 bases, and 1 base lay outside the gene matches. The CDR3 is CASSSGQGNTEAFF. Written as DNA, the CDR3 is TGCGCCAGCAGCTCGGGACAGGGGAACACTGAAGCTTTCTTT.

The chain combines TRBV19 with TRBJ1-1; tentative D call: TRBD1 (5 bases). The V end lost 3 bases, the J end lost 5 bases, and 13 bases lay between the germline ends. This CDR3 has 14 residues. CDR1 and CDR2 from the germline V gene are LNHDA and SQIVND (reference sequence). Here the CDR3 reads CASSMFQGGTEAFF. CDR3 nucleotide sequence: TGTGCCAGTAGTATGTTCCAGGGAGGAACTGAAGCTTTCTTT.

The chain recombines TRBV6-6 with TRBJ2-7; 10 bases fit TRBD2. The V gene's germline CDR1 is MNHNY and CDR2 SVGAGI (reference sequence). There are 14 residues in the CDR3. V was clipped by 6 bases and J by 2 bases; unmatched bases: 4. This CDR3 is CASSLLAGAYEQYF. The CDR3, as DNA: TGTGCCAGCAGCCTTCTAGCGGGGGCCTACGAGCAGTACTTC.

The chain recombines TRBV28 with TRBJ1-4; D may be TRBD1 (6 bases). The germline V gene has CDR1 MDHEN and CDR2 SYDVKM. This CDR3 contains 16 residues. V lost 5 bases, J lost 0 bases, and 13 bases lay in between. In DNA, the CDR3 is TGTGCCAGCAGTGTGACAGGCTACACAACTAATGAAAAACTGTTTTTT. This encodes CASSVTGYTTNEKLFF. Together with reference TRBV28 and TRBJ1-4, the CDR3 gives the full variable domain: DVKVTQSSRYLVKRTGEKVFLECVQDMDHENMFWYRQDPGLGLRLIYFSYDVKMKEKGDIPEGYSVSREKKERFSLILESASTNQTSMYLCASSVTGYTTNEKLFFGSGTQLSVL.

This chain joins TRBV27 and TRBJ1-5, with 9 bases aligning to TRBD1. V trimming: 5 bases; J trimming: 5 bases; junction bases outside the gene matches: 4. Germline V lookup: CDR1 MNHEY, CDR2 SMNVEV (reference sequence). This CDR3 is 14 amino acids long. This chain's CDR3 is CASSPGQGHQPQHF. CDR3 bases: TGTGCCAGCAGTCCGGGACAGGGACATCAGCCCCAGCATTTT.

This clone appeared a single time. The chain has TRBV2 and TRBJ2-3, with D maybe TRBD2 (5 bases). V lost 8 bases and J 2 bases, leaving 14 bases between the germline ends. The CDR3 contains 14 residues. Germline values: CDR1 SNHLY, CDR2 FYNNEI. This CDR3 is CASAGQRYTDTQYF. CDR3 sequence (DNA): TGTGCCAGCGCAGGTCAGCGGTACACAGATACGCAGTATTTT.

This clone was seen a few times. V usage is TRBV29-1 and J usage is TRBJ2-2; a weak D match, TRBD1 (6 bases). The CDR3 extends over 17 amino acids. Between the trimmed V and J ends, which lost 7 bases and 0 bases, there was a span of 21 bases. The germline gives CDR1 SQVTM, CDR2 ANQGSEA. Here the CDR3 DNA reads TGCAGCGCTCTCCGGGACACTTCCCTCGCGAACACCGGGGAGCTGTTTTTT. Its protein product is CSALRDTSLANTGELFF.

The chain has TRBV28 and TRBJ2-7; 9 bases are shared with TRBD2. The germline V gene has CDR1 MDHEN and CDR2 SYDVKM. The V and J ends lost 6 bases and 5 bases, in that order; junction bases with no gene match: 5. The CDR3 has 13 residues. The CDR3 nucleotides read TGTGCCAGCAGGGGGACTAGCCAGAACGAGCAGTACTTC. It specifies CASRGTSQNEQYF.

The rearrangement joins TRBV5-6 to TRBJ1-5; D may be TRBD1 (5 bases). The germline gives CDR1 SGHDT, CDR2 YYEEEE. CDR3 length: 15 amino acids. Deletions cut 1 base from V and 6 bases from J, with 14 bases between. The CDR3 DNA sequence: TGTGCCAGCAGCTTGAGTAACAGGTACGGTCAGCCCCAGCATTTT. Protein: CASSLSNRYGQPQHF.